These 14 T cell receptor beta chains originate from one sample sequenced in a study of blood T cell repertoires in COVID-19. Sequenced by immunoSEQ multiplex PCR; TCRdb stores in-frame clones only, minus some. The sample shows some 31,000 clones, around 73% of them seen only once. What was sequenced was peripheral blood. These receptors originate from a woman in her sixties or seventies with acute or convalescent COVID-19.

The chain links TRBV24-1 to TRBJ2-5, with D possibly TRBD2 on 6 matching bases. V shed 3 bases and J shed 4 bases, with 17 bases lying between them. In germline, CDR1 is KGHDR, CDR2 SFDVKD. CDR3 length equals 16 residues. This CDR3 is CATSDASDTGRETQYF. The CDR3 DNA reads as TGTGCCACCAGTGATGCTAGCGACACGGGGAGAGAGACCCAGTACTTC.

The chain recombines TRBV2 with TRBJ2-7, with 11 nucleotides matching TRBD1. Germline-derived CDR1 and CDR2 are SNHLY and FYNNEI. CDR3 length: 15 residues. With V trimmed by 6 bases and J by 4 bases, 8 bases remained unmatched. The chain's CDR3 is CASRAGQGARYEQYF. DNA for the CDR3: TGTGCCAGCAGAGCTGGACAGGGGGCTCGATACGAGCAGTACTTC.

V usage is TRBV24-1 and J usage is TRBJ1-2, with 7 positions matching TRBD1. Unmatched junction bases numbered 8, after V lost 10 bases and J lost 4 bases. Germline values: CDR1 KGHDR, CDR2 SFDVKD. The CDR3 is made up of 13 amino acids. CDR3 region: CATGNRGGYGYTF. CDR3 coding DNA: TGTGCCACAGGAAACAGGGGCGGCTATGGCTACACCTTC.

This sequence joins TRBV5-1 and TRBJ1-3, with D perhaps matching TRBD1 (6 bases). The V end was cut by 1 base, the J end by 3 bases, with 11 bases between. The CDR3 consists of 15 residues. Germline values: CDR1 SGHRS, CDR2 YFSETQ. CDR3 in amino acids: CASSLTGIGGNTIYF. In DNA form, the CDR3 reads TGCGCCAGCAGCTTGACAGGGATCGGTGGAAACACCATATATTTT.

V and J are TRBV27 and TRBJ1-2; D ambiguous. CDR1 MNHEY and CDR2 SMNVEV come from the germline V gene (reference sequence). The CDR3 spans 14 residues. V was trimmed by 8 bases and J by 0 bases, leaving 13 bases between them. DNA for the CDR3: TGTGCCAGCGCTTGGACGGACTCTAACTATGGCTACACCTTC. It yields the protein CASAWTDSNYGYTF.

The chain uses TRBV14 and TRBJ1-1, with a possible D match to TRBD1 (6 bases). Germline-derived CDR1 and CDR2 are SGHDN and FVKESK. The CDR3 sequence is 15 residues long. V gave up 4 bases and J gave up 4 bases, with 16 bases separating them. The CDR3 loop is CASSPRGGASTEAFF. CDR3 bases: TGTGCCAGCAGCCCCCGAGGGGGGGCTTCCACTGAAGCTTTCTTT. Drawing the rest from reference TRBV14 and TRBJ1-1, the complete variable domain is EAGVTQFPSHSVIEKGQTVTLRCDPISGHDNLYWYRRVMGKEIKFLLHFVKESKQDESGMPNNRFLAERTGGTYSTLKVQPAELEDSGVYFCASSPRGGASTEAFFGQGTRLTVV.

CDR3 DNA sequence: TGTGCCACCAGCAAAGATTCGGGACAGCTGAACACTGAAGCTTTCTTT. Protein: CATSKDSGQLNTEAFF. V is TRBV15 and J is TRBJ1-1, with 7 bases identical to TRBD1. Trimming took 4 bases from V and 0 from J; bases not matched to a gene: 8. The germline gives CDR1 LNHNV, CDR2 YYDKDF (reference sequence). The CDR3 runs to 16 residues.

The chain is built from TRBV18 and TRBJ2-5; perhaps TRBD1 as D (6 bases). This CDR3 has 14 amino acids. Germline-derived CDR1 and CDR2 are KGHSH and LQKENI. The ends were cut back, 3 bases at V and 4 bases at J, with 12 bases in the middle. CDR3 region: CASSPSQGRETQYF. The CDR3 DNA is TGTGCCAGCTCACCCTCACAGGGACGAGAGACCCAGTACTTC.

This chain connects TRBV5-1 to TRBJ2-2; D may be TRBD1 (6 bases). CDR3 length: 14 residues. With 5 bases removed from V and 2 bases from J, the gap between germline ends came to 10 bases. CDR1 and CDR2 (germline): SGHRS, YFSETQ. The chain's CDR3 is CASRRTVNTGELFF. CDR3 coding DNA: TGCGCCAGCAGGCGGACAGTCAACACCGGGGAGCTGTTTTTT.

J is TRBJ2-3 and V is TRBV5-4, with D tentatively TRBD2 (5 bases). The CDR3 totals 14 residues. CDR1 and CDR2 (germline): SGHNT, YYREEE (reference sequence). Trimming removed 3 bases from V and 4 bases from J, with 12 bases in between. CDR3 sequence (DNA): TGTGCCAGCAGCTCTGAGGGCAGTCCAGATACGCAGTATTTT. This sequence encodes CASSSEGSPDTQYF. Filled out from reference TRBV5-4 and TRBJ2-3, the complete variable domain reads ETGVTQSPTHLIKTRGQQVTLRCSSQSGHNTVSWYQQALGQGPQFIFQYYREEENGRGNFPPRFSGLQFPNYSSELNVNALELDDSALYLCASSSEGSPDTQYFGPGTRLTVL.

The J gene is TRBJ1-2, the V gene TRBV2; 8 bases match TRBD1. Looked up from germline, CDR1 is SNHLY and CDR2 is FYNNEI. V shed 6 bases and J 6 bases; nucleotides not matched to a gene: 9. The length of the CDR3 is 14 residues. The CDR3, as DNA: TGTGCCAGCAGCCTCGCTCAGGGGGCGGATGGCTACACCTTC. Its translation is CASSLAQGADGYTF.

With respect to this clone: This sample includes further DNA sequences coding for the same CDR3. This chain links TRBV5-1 with TRBJ2-7, with 7 bases aligning to TRBD1. The junction had 6 bases not matched to a gene; V was cut back by 6 bases and J by 0 bases. The CDR3 extends over 14 amino acids. Looked up from germline, CDR1 is SGHRS and CDR2 is YFSETQ. CDR3 nucleotides: TGCGCCAGCACCCGGGACAGAAGCTCCTACGAGCAGTACTTC. Translating it yields CASTRDRSSYEQYF.

This clone was seen once. The chain is built from TRBV9 and TRBJ1-1; no clear D gene. This CDR3 region has 12 residues. Germline CDR1 and CDR2: SGDLS and YYNGEE. V lost 3 bases to trimming and J lost 3 bases, with 6 bases between them. For the CDR3, the DNA is TGTGCCAGCAGCGCACGGGACACTGAAGCTTTCTTT. Its protein is CASSARDTEAFF.

This sequence joins TRBV28 and TRBJ1-2; D might be TRBD1 (6 bases). Germline values: CDR1 MDHEN, CDR2 SYDVKM. CDR3 length: 13 residues. V lost 2 bases and J 4 bases, leaving 8 bases between the germline ends. The CDR3 DNA is TGTGCCAGCAGTTTAAACAGGGTCTATGGCTACACCTTC. It specifies CASSLNRVYGYTF.